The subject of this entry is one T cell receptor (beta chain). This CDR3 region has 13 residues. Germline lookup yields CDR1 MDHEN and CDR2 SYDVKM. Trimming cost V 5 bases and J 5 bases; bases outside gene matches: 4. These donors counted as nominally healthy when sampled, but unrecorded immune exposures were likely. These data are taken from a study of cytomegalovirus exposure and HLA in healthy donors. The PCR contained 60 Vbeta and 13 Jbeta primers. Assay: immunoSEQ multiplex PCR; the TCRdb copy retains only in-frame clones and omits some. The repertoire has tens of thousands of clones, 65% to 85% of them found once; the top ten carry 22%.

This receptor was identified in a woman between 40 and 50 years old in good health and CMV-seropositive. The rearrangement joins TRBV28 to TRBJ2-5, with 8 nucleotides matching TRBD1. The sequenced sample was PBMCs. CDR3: CASSPDRAETQYF. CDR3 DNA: TGTGCCAGCAGTCCGGACAGGGCGGAGACCCAGTACTTC.